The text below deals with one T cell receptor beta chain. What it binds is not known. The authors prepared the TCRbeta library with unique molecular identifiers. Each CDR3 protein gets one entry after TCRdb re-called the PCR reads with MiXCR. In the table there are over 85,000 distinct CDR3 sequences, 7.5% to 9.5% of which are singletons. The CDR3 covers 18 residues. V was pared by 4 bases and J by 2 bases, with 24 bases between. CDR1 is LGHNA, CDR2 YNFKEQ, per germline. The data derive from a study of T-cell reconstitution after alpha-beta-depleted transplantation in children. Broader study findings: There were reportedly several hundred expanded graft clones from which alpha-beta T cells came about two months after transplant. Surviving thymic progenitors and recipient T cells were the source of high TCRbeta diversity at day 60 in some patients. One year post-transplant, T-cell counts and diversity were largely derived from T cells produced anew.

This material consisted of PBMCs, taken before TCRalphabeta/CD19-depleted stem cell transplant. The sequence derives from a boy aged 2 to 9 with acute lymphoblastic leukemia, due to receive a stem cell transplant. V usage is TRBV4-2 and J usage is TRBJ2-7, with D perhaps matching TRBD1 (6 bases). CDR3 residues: CASSPGKAGAVSPYEQYF. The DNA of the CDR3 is TGTGCCAGCAGCCCAGGAAAGGCAGGGGCGGTTAGCCCCTACGAGCAGTACTTC.